This T cell receptor (beta chain) originates from a study of blood T cell repertoires in COVID-19. Across the whole study: The United States, Italy and Spain were the sources of the acute and convalescent COVID-19 samples. Sources were T cells, B-cell-depleted T cells, or PBMCs; the material itself was cDNA or gDNA.

Profiled with immunoSEQ multiplex PCR; TCRdb holds only in-frame clones, not every one. This sample carries under 15,000 clones, approximately 82% of them seen once, and the ten largest clones take 20% to 25%. The CDR3 is 16 residues long. The V segment lost 4 bases and the J segment 2 bases; nucleotides outside the gene matches: 10. Germline V lookup: CDR1 MGHRA, CDR2 YSYEKL. V gene TRBV4-1 combines with J gene TRBJ1-2; TRBD1 aligns across 7 bases. The sequence was obtained from a human donor in a cohort sampled during active COVID-19. Sequencing was performed on peripheral blood. The CDR3: CASSPITGTANYGYTF. The CDR3 bases are TGCGCCAGCAGCCCCATCACCGGGACAGCGAACTATGGCTACACCTTC.